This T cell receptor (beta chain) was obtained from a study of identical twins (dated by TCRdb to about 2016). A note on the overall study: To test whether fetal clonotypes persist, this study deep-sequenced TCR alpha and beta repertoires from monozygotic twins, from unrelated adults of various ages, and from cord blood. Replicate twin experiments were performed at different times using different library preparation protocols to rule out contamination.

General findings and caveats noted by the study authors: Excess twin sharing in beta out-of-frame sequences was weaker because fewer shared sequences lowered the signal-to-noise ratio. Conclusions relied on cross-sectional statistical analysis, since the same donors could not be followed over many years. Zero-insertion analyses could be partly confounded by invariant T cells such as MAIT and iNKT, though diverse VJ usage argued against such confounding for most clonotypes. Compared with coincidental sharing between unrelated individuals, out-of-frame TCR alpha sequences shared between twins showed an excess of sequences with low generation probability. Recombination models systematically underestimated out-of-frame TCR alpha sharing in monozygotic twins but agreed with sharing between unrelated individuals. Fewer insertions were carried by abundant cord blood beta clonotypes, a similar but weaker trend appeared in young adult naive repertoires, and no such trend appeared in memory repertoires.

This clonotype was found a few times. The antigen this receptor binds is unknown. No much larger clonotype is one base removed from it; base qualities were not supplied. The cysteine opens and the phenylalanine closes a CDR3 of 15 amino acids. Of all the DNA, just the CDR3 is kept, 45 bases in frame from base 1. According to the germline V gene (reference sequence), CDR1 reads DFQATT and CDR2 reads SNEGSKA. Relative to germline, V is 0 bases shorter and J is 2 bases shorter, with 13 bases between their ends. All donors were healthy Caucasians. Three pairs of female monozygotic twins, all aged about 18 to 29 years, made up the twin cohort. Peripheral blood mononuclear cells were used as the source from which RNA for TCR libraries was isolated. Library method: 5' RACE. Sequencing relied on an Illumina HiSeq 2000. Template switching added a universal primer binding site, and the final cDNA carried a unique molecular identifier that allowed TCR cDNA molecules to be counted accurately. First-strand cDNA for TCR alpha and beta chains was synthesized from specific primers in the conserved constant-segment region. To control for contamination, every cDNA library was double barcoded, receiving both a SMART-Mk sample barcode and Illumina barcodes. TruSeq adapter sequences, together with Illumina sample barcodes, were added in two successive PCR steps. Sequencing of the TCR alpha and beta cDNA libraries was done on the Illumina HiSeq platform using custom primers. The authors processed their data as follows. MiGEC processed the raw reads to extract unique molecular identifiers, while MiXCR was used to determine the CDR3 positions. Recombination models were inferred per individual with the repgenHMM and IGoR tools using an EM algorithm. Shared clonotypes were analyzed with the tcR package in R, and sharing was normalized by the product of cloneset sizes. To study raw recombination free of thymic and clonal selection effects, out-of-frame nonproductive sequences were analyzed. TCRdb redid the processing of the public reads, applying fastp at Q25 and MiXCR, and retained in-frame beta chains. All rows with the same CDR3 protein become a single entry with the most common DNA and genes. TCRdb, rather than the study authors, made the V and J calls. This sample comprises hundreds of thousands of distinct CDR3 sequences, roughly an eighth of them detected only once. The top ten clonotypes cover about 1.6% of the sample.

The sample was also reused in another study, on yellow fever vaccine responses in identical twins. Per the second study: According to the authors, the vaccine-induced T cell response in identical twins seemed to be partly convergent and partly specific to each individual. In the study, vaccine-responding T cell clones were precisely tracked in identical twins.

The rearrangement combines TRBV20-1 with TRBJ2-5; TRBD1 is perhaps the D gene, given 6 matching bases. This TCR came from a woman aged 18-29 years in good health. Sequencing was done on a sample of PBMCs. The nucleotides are TGCAGTGCTAGAGATGGCAGGGGCGTACAAGAGACCCAGTACTTC. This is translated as CSARDGRGVQETQYF.